This T cell receptor beta chain was retrieved from a study of blood T cell repertoires in COVID-19. The overall study: The United States, Italy and Spain supplied acute and convalescent COVID-19 samples.

The CDR3 runs 14 residues. Looked up from germline, CDR1 is SGHNT and CDR2 is YYREEE (reference sequence). V dropped 4 bases and J dropped 5; count of bases not matched to a gene: 8. In this sample, this clone turned up a few times. As processed by the authors: Amplification of reference gene primers provided the estimated nucleated cell counts. TCRdb's copy holds only in-frame clones and misses some; the assay was immunoSEQ multiplex PCR. The DNA gave D and trimming, while V, J and clone size come from that table. The table records 250,000 or so clones, about 83% of them present only once. The chain recombines TRBV5-4 with TRBJ1-1, with TRBD1 identical over 7 bases. This sequence originates from a woman aged 40 to 50 who had recovered from COVID-19. The sample comprised peripheral blood. This CDR3 reads CASSPEGAGTEAFF. In nucleotides, the CDR3 is TGTGCCAGCAGCCCTGAGGGGGCCGGAACTGAAGCTTTCTTT.